This T cell receptor (beta chain) came from a study of PD-1 blockade in classical Hodgkin lymphoma. Study observations and caveats: CD4+ TCR diversity, unlike CD8+, climbed significantly by C4D1.

For this clone: Its antigen is still unknown.

The repertoire was sequenced with immunoSEQ multiplex PCR; TCRdb's copy has only in-frame clones and lacks some. The sample yields about 7,000 clones, approximately 80% seen once. Relapses following autologous stem cell transplantation were seen in all patients, with brentuximab vedotin exposure varying. Magnetic negative selection was used to purify CD4+ T cells from PBMCs that had been thawed. Losses at the gene ends were 2 bases for V and 2 bases for J; bases not matched to a gene: 1. Germline CDR1 and CDR2: MNHGY and SAAAGT. The CDR3 is 14 residues long. Specimen: CD4+ T cells from blood, collected at baseline. The sequence was obtained from a human donor with classical Hodgkin lymphoma. This chain uses TRBV6-8 with TRBJ2-7; 9 bases align to TRBD2. The CDR3 is CASSYKREAYEQYF. The CDR3 DNA follows: TGTGCCAGCAGTTACAAGCGGGAGGCCTACGAGCAGTACTTC.